This entry features one T cell receptor (beta chain) sequence. The sample originates from a study of response to subunit inactivated influenza vaccine. This CDR3 has 14 amino acids. The V end lost 5 bases, the J end lost 3 bases, and 17 bases lay between the germline ends. Per the germline V gene, CDR1 is SQVTM and CDR2 is ANQGSEA. TCRdb reprocessed the RT-PCR reads with MiXCR, giving one entry per CDR3 protein. Of about 570,000 distinct CDR3 sequences in the sample, about 11% are singletons; the top ten hold more than 9.5%. The same data also contributed to another study, on T cells expressing NK-cell markers. From that study: Template switching by 5'RACE with UMIs generated the TCR beta cDNA. Each TCR beta repertoire originated in sorted T cells that were CD3+CD56+NKG2C+, CD3+CD56+NKG2C- or CD3+CD56-NKG2C+. Sorting in several experiments was restricted by an anti-gamma-delta TCR antibody to alpha-beta TCR T cells.

The sequences come from PBMCs from blood, collected on the day of vaccination. The rearrangement links TRBV29-1 to TRBJ2-7, with D perhaps assigned TRBD1 or TRBD2 (7 bases each). The receptor was derived from a man aged 50 to 60 who received an inactivated influenza vaccine. The CDR3: CSVLAGRGLYEQYF. The CDR3 nucleotides read TGCAGCGTTTTAGCGGGTAGGGGGCTCTACGAGCAGTACTTC.